This TCR beta chain was recovered during a study of blood T cells in healthy people across ages. Broader study findings: Long-lived donors carried more naive CD4+ cells and greater diversity than aged donors. Possibly confounding the expanded clonotype changes was the fact that donor CMV status was unknown.

Germline V gene sequence: CDR1 SGHTA, CDR2 FQGNSA. The length of the CDR3 is 14 residues. It was with a sample-barcoded 5' primer and a J-beta primer mix that a second PCR of about 7 to 12 cycles was run. TCRdb ran MiXCR on the 5' RACE reads and lists one entry per CDR3 protein. The table lists approximately 850,000 distinct CDR3 sequences, around two fifths of them singletons. The table lists this clonotype with a few counts. What it binds is unknown. This chain joins TRBV7-2 and TRBJ2-5; 8 bases are shared with TRBD2. The J call could be wrong; TRBJ2-7 is a better fit for the DNA end. The clonotype originates from a man aged 60-69 years in good health. Sequencing was carried out using blood. The CDR3 DNA sequence: TGTGCCAGCAGCCAAGCCGTTAGCGGGGTCGAGCAGTACTTC. Protein: CASSQAVSGVEQYF.